The 28 T cell receptor beta chains reported below all come from one sample, sequenced in a study of blood T cell repertoires in COVID-19. The table came from immunoSEQ multiplex PCR; TCRdb's copy has only in-frame clones and leaves some out. Among roughly 150,000 clones listed, around 81% were seen once. Material: PBMCs or T cells enriched from blood (not recorded which). The receptors were sampled from a man aged 35 to 55 who had recovered from COVID-19.

The CDR3 reads CASTGFNQPQHF. In DNA form, the CDR3 reads TGTGCCAGCACGGGGTTCAATCAGCCCCAGCATTTT. The rearrangement links TRBV2 to TRBJ1-5, with D uncertain. V was cut by 7 bases and J by 3 bases, with 7 bases left in between. CDR1 is SNHLY, CDR2 FYNNEI, per germline. The CDR3 covers 12 residues.

The chain links TRBV6-5 to TRBJ2-1; D gene unclear. V lost 7 bases to trimming and J lost 8 bases, with 12 bases between them. The CDR3 extends over 12 amino acids. Germline lookup yields CDR1 MNHEY and CDR2 SVGAGI. CDR3 loop: CASTNSLYEQFF. DNA of the CDR3: TGTGCCAGCACTAACAGTCTTTATGAGCAGTTCTTC.

The V and J genes are TRBV7-3 and TRBJ2-1; TRBD2 matches at 10 bases. The CDR3 contains 15 residues. The trim removed 5 bases at V and 9 bases at J, leaving 10 bases unmatched. The germline CDR1 and CDR2 sequences are SGHTA and FQGTGA. The CDR3 DNA is TGTGCCAGCAGCCAATTAGCGGGGGGCTCCGGTGAGCAGTTCTTC. It codes for CASSQLAGGSGEQFF.

This chain joins TRBV3-1 (or the pseudogene TRBV3-2) and TRBJ1-2, with 7 bases identical to TRBD1. The CDR3 has 17 amino acids. J gave up 2 bases and V 3 bases, and 12 bases lay outside the gene matches. Germline-derived CDR1 and CDR2 are LGHDT and YNNKEL (reference sequence). CDR3 protein: CASSQGLVAGGNYGYTF. Here the CDR3 DNA reads TGTGCCAGCAGCCAGGGACTGGTGGCAGGGGGAAACTATGGCTACACCTTC.

CDR3 DNA: TGTGCCAGCACCTCCGGGAGAATGAACACTGAAGCTTTCTTT. Amino acid sequence: CASTSGRMNTEAFF. The chain recombines TRBV6-5 with TRBJ1-1; D is ambiguous. The CDR3 runs 14 residues. The germline V and J ends were trimmed by 7 bases and 0 bases, with 12 bases remaining between them. CDR1 is MNHEY and CDR2 is SVGAGI in the germline V gene.

V gene TRBV10-3 combines with J gene TRBJ1-4; 8 nucleotides agree with TRBD1. This CDR3 is built from 14 residues. J lost 4 bases, V lost 5 bases, and 3 bases had no gene match. CDR1 is ENHRY and CDR2 is SYGVKD in the germline V gene. The CDR3 loop is CAISPGQDNEKLFF. The CDR3 coding sequence is TGTGCCATCAGTCCGGGACAGGATAATGAAAAACTGTTTTTT.

The chain has TRBV5-8 and TRBJ2-7, with TRBD1 matching over 7 bases. With 1 base clipped from V and 1 base from J, the junction kept 11 bases outside the gene matches. The CDR3 is 17 amino acids. Per the germline V gene, CDR1 is SGHTS and CDR2 is YDEGEE. The CDR3 bases are TGTGCCAGCAGCTTGTCCCACGGACAGGACTTATCCTACGAGCAGTACTTC. It translates to CASSLSHGQDLSYEQYF.

The genes are TRBV5-1 and TRBJ1-3, with D unclear. The CDR3 spans 17 residues. Deletions cut 0 bases from V and 2 bases from J, with 15 bases between. Per germline, CDR1 SGHRS and CDR2 YFSETQ. The CDR3: CASSLDAVGATGNTIYF. The CDR3 region has the DNA TGCGCCAGCAGCTTGGACGCGGTGGGTGCTACTGGAAACACCATATATTTT.

The chain employs TRBV5-1 and TRBJ1-1, with 7 bases identical to TRBD1. The V segment lost 3 bases and the J segment 4 bases; nucleotides outside the gene matches: 6. The CDR3 loop spans 14 amino acids. Looked up from germline, CDR1 is SGHRS and CDR2 is YFSETQ. Written as DNA, the CDR3 is TGCGCCAGCAGCTCGGGACAGCTCCTCACTGAAGCTTTCTTT. Translating gives CASSSGQLLTEAFF. Supplemented by reference TRBV5-1 and TRBJ1-1, the full variable domain reads KAGVTQTPRYLIKTRGQQVTLSCSPISGHRSVSWYQQTPGQGLQFLFEYFSETQRNKGNFPGRFSGRQFSNSRSEMNVSTLELGDSALYLCASSSGQLLTEAFFGQGTRLTVV.

V is TRBV6-4 and J is TRBJ1-2, with D hard to call. V gave up 2 bases and J gave up 7 bases, with 17 bases separating them. CDR1 MRHNA and CDR2 SNTAGT come from the germline V gene. The CDR3 loop spans 15 amino acids. The CDR3 bases are TGTGCCAGCAGTGACGGCACTGCGACTCATCGTGGCTACACCTTC. Translated, it gives CASSDGTATHRGYTF.

The V gene is TRBV5-1, the J gene TRBJ2-3; TRBD2 matches at 7 bases. Germline CDR1 SGHRS, CDR2 YFSETQ. The CDR3 contains 14 residues. V shed 6 bases, J shed 2 bases, and the junction held 6 bases outside the gene matches. The DNA of the CDR3 is TGCGCCAGCAAGCTGGGGGGGTACACAGATACGCAGTATTTT. The encoded protein is CASKLGGYTDTQYF.

V usage is TRBV7-3 and J usage is TRBJ1-6; D not certain. CDR3 length: 13 amino acids. Trimming removed 2 bases from V and 10 bases from J, with 9 bases in between. CDR1 is SGHTA and CDR2 is FQGTGA in the germline V gene. CDR3 nucleotide sequence: TGTGCCAGCAGCTTATTCGGGTCATCACCCCTCCACTTT. Translation gives CASSLFGSSPLHF. Full variable domain (missing parts from reference TRBV7-3 and TRBJ1-6): GAGVSQTPSNKVTEKGKYVELRCDPISGHTALYWYRQSLGQGPEFLIYFQGTGAADDSGLPNDRFFAVRPEGSVSTLKIQRTERGDSAVYLCASSLFGSSPLHFGNGTRLTVT.

This clone was detected once. The chain couples TRBV24-1 to TRBJ2-1; unclear D gene. Germline V CDR1 and CDR2: KGHDR, SFDVKD. The CDR3 loop spans 14 amino acids. Trimming left V 4 bases short and J 3 bases short, with 9 bases between. DNA of the CDR3: TGTGCCACCAGTGAGAATAGAGTCTACAATGAGCAGTTCTTC. Translated, it gives CATSENRVYNEQFF.

V gene TRBV7-3 combines with J gene TRBJ1-1; 10 positions match TRBD1. The CDR3 spans 14 residues. Germline CDR1 and CDR2: SGHTA and FQGTGA. J lost 6 bases, V lost 5 bases, and 6 bases had no gene match. Written as DNA, the CDR3 is TGTGCCAGCAGCCCCCAGGGGACAGGGGCTGAAGCTTTCTTT. Encoded protein: CASSPQGTGAEAFF.

The chain uses TRBV15 and TRBJ2-5; 10 nucleotides match TRBD2. Trimming removed 5 bases from V and 0 bases from J; junction bases left unmatched: 12. CDR3 length: 18 amino acids. The germline V gene encodes CDR1 LNHNV and CDR2 YYDKDF (reference sequence). The CDR3: CATSGGQSGGGYQETQYF. The DNA for the CDR3 is TGTGCCACCAGCGGAGGACAGAGCGGGGGGGGGTACCAAGAGACCCAGTACTTC.

The gene calls are TRBV5-1 and TRBJ2-3, with 8 bases lining up with TRBD1. J was trimmed by 2 bases and V by 0 bases; bases with no gene match: 5. Looked up from germline, CDR1 is SGHRS and CDR2 is YFSETQ. The CDR3 sequence is 16 residues long. The CDR3 is CASSLGWGQVTDTQYF. The DNA of the CDR3 is TGCGCCAGCAGCTTGGGGTGGGGACAGGTCACAGATACGCAGTATTTT.

CDR3 bases: TGTGCCAGCAGCCAGAACGCGGCCGAGCAGTACGTC. Protein sequence: CASSQNAAEQYV. The genes are TRBV2 and TRBJ2-7; D unresolved. The germline V gene encodes CDR1 SNHLY and CDR2 FYNNEI. Between the trimmed V and J ends, which lost 6 bases and 6 bases, there was a span of 12 bases. The CDR3 length is 12 residues.

The chain combines TRBV6-5 with TRBJ1-3, with D hard to call. V shed 6 bases and J shed 0 bases, with 9 bases lying between them. The CDR3 covers 14 residues. CDR1 is MNHEY and CDR2 is SVGAGI in the germline V gene. The CDR3 coding sequence is TGTGCCAGCAGGACGAGGAGCTCTGGAAACACCATATATTTT. Translating it yields CASRTRSSGNTIYF.

The CDR3 coding sequence is TGCAGCGTTGAAGAGGTCCGGACAGACTATGGCTACACCTTC. Its translation: CSVEEVRTDYGYTF. The J gene is TRBJ1-2, the V gene TRBV29-1; a possible D gene is TRBD1 (6 bases). Germline lookup yields CDR1 SQVTM and CDR2 ANQGSEA. Trimming removed 0 bases from V and 3 bases from J, with 11 bases in between. CDR3 length equals 14 residues.

The chain links TRBV12-5 to TRBJ2-3; TRBD2 aligns across 13 bases. V lost 6 bases and J lost 4; bases outside the gene matches: 4. CDR1 and CDR2 from the germline V gene are LGHNT and FRNRAP. CDR3 size: 15 residues. The CDR3, as DNA: TGTGCTAGTGGCCCACTAGCGGGGGGGGCAGATACGCAGTATTTT. This sequence encodes CASGPLAGGADTQYF.

This sequence joins TRBV5-6 and TRBJ2-1; maybe TRBD1 (5 bases). The CDR3 totals 15 residues. The V gene's germline CDR1 is SGHDT and CDR2 YYEEEE. V was clipped by 0 bases and J by 3 bases, with 10 bases between them. CDR3 region: CASSLAGIRYNEQFF. The CDR3 DNA reads as TGTGCCAGCAGCTTGGCAGGGATTCGCTACAATGAGCAGTTCTTC.

The V gene is TRBV7-9, the J gene TRBJ2-3; 7 nucleotides match TRBD2. V shed 7 bases, J shed 6 bases, and the junction held 7 bases outside the gene matches. Germline loops: CDR1 SEHNR, CDR2 FQNEAQ (reference sequence). This CDR3 is 13 amino acids long. The CDR3 protein is CASTRTGGDTQYF. In DNA form, the CDR3 reads TGTGCCAGCACAAGGACGGGGGGTGATACGCAGTATTTT.

The CDR3 DNA reads as TGTGCCAGTAGTTCCCCGGGAGGGAGACTCAACACTGAAGCTTTCTTT. It yields the protein CASSSPGGRLNTEAFF. The chain recombines TRBV19 with TRBJ1-1, with no clear D. The CDR3 sequence is 16 residues long. The germline V gene encodes CDR1 LNHDA and CDR2 SQIVND (reference sequence). V lost 5 bases to trimming and J lost 2 bases, with 18 bases between them.

This clone was recorded many times. The rearrangement links TRBV3-1 (or the pseudogene TRBV3-2) to TRBJ2-1; no clear D. The CDR3 is 16 residues long. Trimming took 4 bases from V and 3 from J, leaving 16 bases between them. Germline V gene lookup returns CDR1 LGHDT and CDR2 YNNKEL (reference sequence). The CDR3 loop is CASSPTDDFYYNEQFF. CDR3 nucleotide sequence: TGTGCCAGCAGCCCCACCGACGACTTCTACTACAATGAGCAGTTCTTC.

In its sample, this clone was seen once. This chain connects TRBV9 to TRBJ2-3; a possible D gene is TRBD2 (6 bases). CDR1 and CDR2 from the germline V gene are SGDLS and YYNGEE. V was shortened by 0 bases and J by 0 bases, with 11 bases between the two germline ends. CDR3 length: 16 amino acids. CDR3 loop: CASSVEGGVSTDTQYF. CDR3 coding DNA: TGTGCCAGCAGCGTAGAGGGCGGGGTGAGCACAGATACGCAGTATTTT. Complete variable domain (other parts from reference TRBV9 and TRBJ2-3): DSGVTQTPKHLITATGQRVTLRCSPRSGDLSVYWYQQSLDQGLQFLIQYYNGEERAKGNILERFSAQQFPDLHSELNLSSLELGDSALYFCASSVEGGVSTDTQYFGPGTRLTVL.

V usage is TRBV21-1 and J usage is TRBJ1-2; no DNA check was done on the table's D call, TRBD1. TRBV21-1 is a listed pseudogene. This CDR3 is built from 17 residues. CDR3 nucleotides: TGTGCCAGCAGCAAAGCGGGCAGGGCCGAAATGAGGAAGGGCTACACCTTC. This translates into CASSKAGRAEMRKGYTF.

This chain links TRBV5-6 with TRBJ2-1; D uncertain. The V end was cut by 0 bases, the J end by 0 bases, with 10 bases between. The CDR3 is 16 residues long. The germline gives CDR1 SGHDT, CDR2 YYEEEE. The CDR3 nucleotides read TGTGCCAGCAGCTTGGCGGTCTACTACTCCTACAATGAGCAGTTCTTC. Amino acids: CASSLAVYYSYNEQFF.

The chain carries TRBV3-1 (or the pseudogene TRBV3-2) and TRBJ1-6; the D is unclear. The CDR3 contains 14 residues. Germline V gene data show CDR1 as LGHDT and CDR2 as YNNKEL (reference sequence). Trimming removed 6 bases from V and 5 bases from J, with 11 bases in between. DNA of the CDR3: TGTGCCAGCAGTCCAGCAGGCAATAATTCACCCCTCCACTTT. This translates into CASSPAGNNSPLHF.